These 26 T cell receptor beta chains were sequenced from one sample in a study of Graves' ophthalmopathy and Graves' hyperthyroidism. RNA transcripts were the source from which TCR beta CDR3 regions were amplified. Second-round multiplex PCR followed a first-round RT-PCR using HTBI primers. TCRdb recomputed calls from the multiplex PCR reads with MiXCR, one row per CDR3 protein. In the table there are 620,000 or so distinct CDR3 sequences, about 20% of which are singletons. Source material: peripheral blood. The receptor set was obtained from a woman between 18 and 29 years old with stable Graves' hyperthyroidism. Some clones in this sample may be carry-over from other donors' samples.

Many counts were recorded for this clonotype. V and J are TRBV20-1 and TRBJ1-1; unclear D gene. The CDR3 sequence is 12 residues long. Germline CDR1 DFQATT, CDR2 SNEGSKA (reference sequence). The V end was cut by 1 base, the J end by 5 bases, with 8 bases between. CDR3 sequence: CSARGYLTEAFF. DNA of the CDR3: TGCAGTGCTAGAGGGTACTTGACTGAAGCTTTCTTT.

This clonotype was picked up many times. The chain couples TRBV27 to TRBJ1-2; D may be TRBD1 (5 bases). The CDR3 is 15 amino acids. Trimming shortened V by 1 base and J by 4 bases, and 13 bases separated the two germline ends. Germline V gene sequence: CDR1 MNHEY, CDR2 SMNVEV (reference sequence). Here the CDR3 DNA reads TGTGCCAGCAGTTTATACGCGTGGGGCGGCTATGGCTACACCTTC. Encoded protein: CASSLYAWGGYGYTF.

The chain couples TRBV12-3 or TRBV12-4 to TRBJ2-5; D is possibly TRBD2 (5 bases). Trimming shortened V by 3 bases and J by 0 bases, and 8 bases separated the two germline ends. The CDR3 runs 14 residues. CDR3 residues: CASSFVRDQETQYF. Written as DNA, the CDR3 is TGTGCCAGCAGTTTCGTGCGGGACCAAGAGACCCAGTACTTC.

This clonotype was counted many times. V usage is TRBV29-1 and J usage is TRBJ1-1, with 7 nucleotides matching TRBD1. V shed 4 bases and J 5 bases; nucleotides not matched to a gene: 4. The CDR3 totals 12 residues. The germline gives CDR1 SQVTM, CDR2 ANQGSEA. CDR3: CSVGGGSTEAFF. CDR3 coding DNA: TGCAGCGTTGGAGGGGGCAGTACTGAAGCTTTCTTT.

This clonotype came up a few times. V and J are TRBV7-9 and TRBJ2-7, with D perhaps matching TRBD2 (6 bases). CDR3 length: 14 amino acids. The V gene lost 2 bases and the J gene lost 3 bases, with 11 bases spanning the gap. Germline V gives CDR1 SEHNR, CDR2 FQNEAQ (reference sequence). CDR3 protein: CASSLNWGLYEQYF. For the CDR3, the DNA is TGTGCCAGCAGCTTAAACTGGGGACTCTACGAGCAGTACTTC.

A note on this clonotype: A much larger clonotype is one base distant, so this may be a read error. The chain combines TRBV7-9 with TRBJ2-2; D is undetermined. There are 14 residues in the CDR3. Germline V gene sequence: CDR1 SEHNR, CDR2 FQNEAQ (reference sequence). V was pared by 2 bases and J by 1 base, with 5 bases between. The CDR3 coding sequence is TGTGCCAGCAGCTTACTAATGAACACCGGGGAGCTGTTTTTT. Its translation: CASSLLMNTGELFF.

This clonotype was counted at least ten times. The rearrangement uses TRBV19 and TRBJ2-7; 10 bases agree with TRBD1. This CDR3 region has 17 residues. V shed 4 bases and J 4 bases; nucleotides not matched to a gene: 13. CDR1 and CDR2 (germline): LNHDA, SQIVND (reference sequence). The CDR3: CASSTVSLRDRGYEQYF. CDR3 bases: TGTGCCAGTAGTACAGTATCGCTTCGGGACAGGGGATACGAGCAGTACTTC.

At least ten counts were recorded for this clonotype. V gene TRBV29-1 combines with J gene TRBJ2-7, with 7 positions matching TRBD1. V lost 3 bases and J lost 0; bases outside the gene matches: 5. This CDR3 contains 14 residues. CDR1 and CDR2 (germline): SQVTM, ANQGSEA. The CDR3 coding sequence is TGCAGCGTTGAGGACAGGTCCGGCTCCTACGAGCAGTACTTC. Residues: CSVEDRSGSYEQYF.

This clonotype occurred many times. The V call is TRBV20-1, the J call TRBJ1-3; tentative D call: TRBD1 (6 bases). The CDR3 totals 15 residues. Germline CDR1 reads DFQATT; CDR2 reads SNEGSKA (reference sequence). Trimming left V 4 bases short and J 2 bases short, with 15 bases between. CDR3 coding DNA: TGCAGTGCTAACCTCTTAGGGGGGGCTGGAAACACCATATATTTT. It codes for CSANLLGGAGNTIYF.

This clonotype was seen only a few times. The V call is TRBV5-1, the J call TRBJ2-7; TRBD1 matches 8 bases. The CDR3 is 14 amino acids. V shed 3 bases, J shed 3 bases, and the junction held 5 bases outside the gene matches. The germline CDR1 and CDR2 sequences are SGHRS and YFSETQ. The CDR3 DNA is TGCGCCAGCAGCTCCCAGGGGGCCAACTACGAGCAGTACTTC. The encoded protein is CASSSQGANYEQYF.

The chain joins TRBV19 to TRBJ2-2; 9 bases agree with TRBD2. This CDR3 is built from 17 residues. After removal of 7 bases from V and 1 base from J, the junction contained 10 bases not matched to a gene. Germline CDR1 and CDR2: LNHDA and SQIVND (reference sequence). The CDR3 bases are TGTGCCAGTAAGGCCCGGGTAGCGGGGGTGAACACCGGGGAGCTGTTTTTT. It is translated as CASKARVAGVNTGELFF.

This clonotype showed up many times. This chain connects TRBV27 to TRBJ1-2, with D possibly being TRBD1 (5 bases). CDR3 length equals 13 residues. V was clipped by 5 bases and J by 8 bases, with 15 bases between them. Germline CDR1 MNHEY, CDR2 SMNVEV (reference sequence). CDR3 DNA: TGTGCCAGCAGTCGGGGCGCACTAGGGGGCTACACCTTC. As protein: CASSRGALGGYTF.

V usage is TRBV6-1 and J usage is TRBJ1-2; weak D call: TRBD1 (6 bases). Deletions cut 7 bases from V and 4 bases from J, with 22 bases between. The germline V gene encodes CDR1 MNHNS and CDR2 SASEGT. The CDR3 totals 16 residues. The CDR3, as DNA: TGTGCCAGCACCCCCTACCGGGACACCCCTACCTATGGCTACACCTTC. Translated: CASTPYRDTPTYGYTF.

The sample holds many counts of this clonotype. The genes are TRBV11-2 and TRBJ1-2; 9 nucleotides align to TRBD1. Germline assignment: CDR1 SGHAT and CDR2 FQNNGV. Trimming cost V 0 bases and J 7 bases; bases outside gene matches: 6. The CDR3 loop spans 15 amino acids. The CDR3 coding sequence is TGTGCCAGCAGCTTAGATGTGACAGGGGGAAGTGGCTACACCTTC. Translating it yields CASSLDVTGGSGYTF. Combining the CDR3 with reference TRBV11-2 and TRBJ1-2 gives the whole variable domain EAGVAQSPRYKIIEKRQSVAFWCNPISGHATLYWYQQILGQGPKLLIQFQNNGVVDDSQLPKDRFSAERLKGVDSTLKIQPAKLEDSAVYLCASSLDVTGGSGYTFGSGTRLTVV.

V gene TRBV15 combines with J gene TRBJ1-5; the D is unclear. Germline CDR1 reads LNHNV; CDR2 reads YYDKDF (reference sequence). This CDR3 is 15 amino acids long. V gave up 1 base and J gave up 9 bases, with 16 bases separating them. For the CDR3, the DNA is TGTGCCACCAGCAGAGGAGTAGCCCGAACTTGGCCCCAGCATTTT. This encodes CATSRGVARTWPQHF.

This rearrangement joins TRBV7-8 to TRBJ2-7, with D perhaps matching TRBD1 (6 bases). Germline V gene sequence: CDR1 SGHVS, CDR2 FQNEAQ. V was shortened by 5 bases and J by 2 bases, with 19 bases between the two germline ends. The CDR3 sequence is 16 residues long. The DNA of the CDR3 is TGTGCCAGCAGCATCCAACTAGGGGACATAGCCTACGAGCAGTACTTC. It yields the protein CASSIQLGDIAYEQYF.

V is TRBV12-3 or TRBV12-4 and J is TRBJ1-1; D remains unclear. Deletions cut 7 bases from V and 5 bases from J, with 17 bases between. The CDR3 consists of 14 residues. The chain's CDR3 is CASNRAKTGTEAFF. Written as DNA, the CDR3 is TGTGCCAGCAACAGAGCAAAGACGGGGACTGAAGCTTTCTTT.

Ten or more counts support this clonotype. The CDR3 reads CASSSGRGLATRGYTF. DNA of the CDR3: TGTGCCAGCAGTTCCGGGAGGGGTTTGGCGACACGGGGCTACACCTTC. V is TRBV12-3 or TRBV12-4 and J is TRBJ1-2; D is possibly TRBD1 (5 bases). The CDR3 is made up of 16 amino acids. V lost 4 bases and J 8 bases, leaving 23 bases between the germline ends.

The chain combines TRBV12-3 or TRBV12-4 with TRBJ1-2; 10 positions agree with TRBD1. The ends lost 6 bases at V and 7 bases at J; junction bases unmatched: 11. The CDR3 loop spans 15 amino acids. CDR3 in amino acids: CASSLKGQGTGGYTF. The CDR3 DNA reads as TGTGCCAGCAGCCTAAAGGGACAGGGGACGGGTGGCTACACCTTC.

Only a few counts were recorded for this clonotype. V usage is TRBV12-3 or TRBV12-4 and J usage is TRBJ1-5, with D maybe TRBD1 (6 bases). Trimming cost V 5 bases and J 3 bases, with 14 bases left between them. The CDR3 has 15 residues. The CDR3 loop is CASSTRGSVNQPQHF. The CDR3 nucleotides read TGTGCCAGCAGTACGAGGGGGTCTGTCAATCAGCCCCAGCATTTT.

At least ten counts were recorded for this clonotype. The chain is built from TRBV6-5 and TRBJ2-7, with D possibly matching TRBD1 (6 bases). The CDR3 totals 14 residues. Looked up from germline, CDR1 is MNHEY and CDR2 is SVGAGI. V was cut by 7 bases and J by 3 bases, with 16 bases left in between. The CDR3 protein is CASTRGHGSYEQYF. CDR3 DNA sequence: TGTGCCAGCACTAGGGGACACGGAAGCTACGAGCAGTACTTC.

The chain combines TRBV6-1 with TRBJ1-6, with 7 bases lining up with TRBD1. The ends lost 6 bases at V and 14 bases at J; junction bases unmatched: 7. The germline gives CDR1 MNHNS, CDR2 SASEGT. The CDR3 contains 12 residues. The CDR3 DNA reads as TGTGCCAGCAGACAGGGGCCCGTTTCCCTCCACTTT. Translation gives CASRQGPVSLHF.

The gene calls are TRBV29-1 and TRBJ1-1; TRBD1 aligns across 8 bases. Germline values: CDR1 SQVTM, CDR2 ANQGSEA. V trimming: 7 bases; J trimming: 1 base; junction bases outside the gene matches: 5. This CDR3 region has 13 residues. CDR3 region: CSAGTGENTEAFF. The CDR3 nucleotides read TGCAGCGCAGGGACAGGAGAGAACACTGAAGCTTTCTTT.

Many counts were recorded for this clonotype. The chain links TRBV5-1 to TRBJ1-2; D possibly corresponds to TRBD1 (6 bases). This CDR3 has 14 residues. In germline, CDR1 is SGHRS, CDR2 YFSETQ. Trimming stripped 0 bases from V and 8 bases from J, with 14 bases between. The CDR3, as DNA: TGCGCCAGCAGCTTGGAAACCAGGGGTTTGGGCTACACCTTC. It yields the protein CASSLETRGLGYTF. Combining the CDR3 with reference TRBV5-1 and TRBJ1-2 gives the whole variable domain KAGVTQTPRYLIKTRGQQVTLSCSPISGHRSVSWYQQTPGQGLQFLFEYFSETQRNKGNFPGRFSGRQFSNSRSEMNVSTLELGDSALYLCASSLETRGLGYTFGSGTRLTVV.

J is TRBJ1-3 and V is TRBV6-1; D ambiguous. V lost 5 bases and J 4 bases, leaving 12 bases between the germline ends. Looked up from germline, CDR1 is MNHNS and CDR2 is SASEGT. The CDR3 consists of 14 residues. CDR3 DNA sequence: TGTGCCAGCAGTAATGGGTTATCGGGAAACACCATATATTTT. As protein: CASSNGLSGNTIYF.

This clonotype was observed many times. The chain links TRBV29-1 to TRBJ2-5, with a possible D match to TRBD2 (5 bases). The germline CDR1 and CDR2 sequences are SQVTM and ANQGSEA. CDR3 length: 13 amino acids. V gave up 3 bases and J gave up 0 bases, with 8 bases separating them. The CDR3 spells CSVERANQETQYF. In nucleotides, the CDR3 is TGCAGCGTTGAGAGGGCAAACCAAGAGACCCAGTACTTC.